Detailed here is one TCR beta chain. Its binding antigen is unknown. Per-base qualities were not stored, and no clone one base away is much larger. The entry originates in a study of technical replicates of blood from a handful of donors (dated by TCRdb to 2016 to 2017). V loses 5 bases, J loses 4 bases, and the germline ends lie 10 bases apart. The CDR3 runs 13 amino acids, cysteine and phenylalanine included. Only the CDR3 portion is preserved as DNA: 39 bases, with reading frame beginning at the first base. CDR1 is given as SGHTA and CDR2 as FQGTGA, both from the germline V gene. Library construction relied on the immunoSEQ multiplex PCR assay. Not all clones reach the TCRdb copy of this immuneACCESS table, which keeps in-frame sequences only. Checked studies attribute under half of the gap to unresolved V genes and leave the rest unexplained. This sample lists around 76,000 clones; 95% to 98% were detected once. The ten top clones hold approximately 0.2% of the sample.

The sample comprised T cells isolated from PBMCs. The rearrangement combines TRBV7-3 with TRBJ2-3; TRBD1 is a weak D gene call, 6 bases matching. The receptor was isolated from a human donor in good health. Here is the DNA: TGTGCCAGCAGCCAGGGGCCACCAGATACGCAGTATTTT. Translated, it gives CASSQGPPDTQYF.